One sample yielded the 31 T cell receptor beta chains listed below, sequenced in a study of blood T cell repertoires in COVID-19. The method was immunoSEQ multiplex PCR; TCRdb's version includes in-frame clones alone and lacks a portion of them. The sample shows approximately 61,000 clones, around 80% of them seen only once. Sequencing input: peripheral blood. The receptors shown here come from a woman aged 65 to 85 with acute or convalescent COVID-19.

V usage is TRBV6-5 and J usage is TRBJ2-5; D not resolved. Deletions cut 5 bases from V and 4 bases from J, with 8 bases between. CDR3 length: 12 residues. Germline V lookup: CDR1 MNHEY, CDR2 SVGAGI. The chain's CDR3 is CASSLTGETQYF. The DNA for the CDR3 is TGTGCCAGCAGTCTGACTGGAGAGACCCAGTACTTC.

The chain joins TRBV2 to TRBJ1-2, with D unclear. Looked up from germline, CDR1 is SNHLY and CDR2 is FYNNEI. V shed 4 bases and J shed 4 bases, with 13 bases lying between them. The CDR3 loop spans 14 amino acids. CDR3 loop: CASSGEPRGYGYTF. DNA for the CDR3: TGTGCCAGCAGTGGGGAGCCCCGGGGCTATGGCTACACCTTC.

The rearrangement links TRBV5-6 to TRBJ2-5; 10 nucleotides match TRBD1. This CDR3 has 15 residues. The V and J ends lost 2 bases and 3 bases, in that order; junction bases with no gene match: 4. Germline V CDR1 and CDR2: SGHDT, YYEEEE. The CDR3 DNA reads as TGTGCCAGCAGCTTACGGACAGGGGGGAAAGAGACCCAGTACTTC. Translating gives CASSLRTGGKETQYF.

The rearrangement uses TRBV29-1 and TRBJ2-2, with 8 bases that match TRBD2. Germline CDR1 and CDR2: SQVTM and ANQGSEA. The CDR3 has 15 residues. V gave up 6 bases and J gave up 5 bases; unmatched junction bases: 11. The CDR3 is CSVAISGESTGELFF. The CDR3 nucleotides read TGCAGCGTGGCCATTAGCGGGGAATCAACCGGGGAGCTGTTTTTT.

A single count supports this clone. The genes are TRBV5-1 and TRBJ2-2, with a possible D match to TRBD1 (5 bases). This CDR3 comprises 16 residues. V was pared by 0 bases and J by 6 bases, with 15 bases between. Per germline, CDR1 SGHRS and CDR2 YFSETQ. The CDR3 DNA is TGCGCCAGCAGCTTGGCCGGAAGGGGCAGGGCCGGGGAGCTGTTTTTT. This sequence encodes CASSLAGRGRAGELFF.

The V gene is TRBV5-1, the J gene TRBJ2-7; TRBD2 might be the D (6 bases). CDR1 SGHRS and CDR2 YFSETQ come from the germline V gene. The CDR3 covers 14 residues. Trimming shortened V by 4 bases and J by 2 bases, and 13 bases separated the two germline ends. CDR3 DNA: TGCGCCAGCAGCACCTCCCCGGGGGCCTACGAGCAGTACTTC. This translates into CASSTSPGAYEQYF. The entire variable domain, with the rest obtained from reference TRBV5-1 and TRBJ2-7, is as follows: KAGVTQTPRYLIKTRGQQVTLSCSPISGHRSVSWYQQTPGQGLQFLFEYFSETQRNKGNFPGRFSGRQFSNSRSEMNVSTLELGDSALYLCASSTSPGAYEQYFGPGTRLTVT.

The chain couples TRBV7-3 to TRBJ2-5, with D perhaps matching TRBD2 (6 bases). CDR3 size: 13 residues. The germline CDR1 and CDR2 sequences are SGHTA and FQGTGA. V was pared by 5 bases and J by 5 bases, with 12 bases between. The CDR3 sequence is CASSLMGGETQYF. The CDR3 DNA reads TGTGCCAGCAGCCTGATGGGAGGCGAGACCCAGTACTTC.

The chain is built from TRBV4-3 and TRBJ1-2, with D unclear. The V end was cut by 0 bases, the J end by 5 bases, with 19 bases between. This CDR3 contains 17 residues. Germline assignment: CDR1 LGHNA and CDR2 YSLEER. The CDR3 DNA is TGCGCCAGCAGCCAAGAAATATCGTCGGGGTTTGGATATGGCTACACCTTC. Translation: CASSQEISSGFGYGYTF.

The chain links TRBV10-3 to TRBJ1-1; D ambiguous. This CDR3 comprises 12 residues. Trimming took 8 bases from V and 5 from J, leaving 12 bases between them. Germline V CDR1 and CDR2: ENHRY, SYGVKD. The CDR3 coding sequence is TGTGCCATCTCTAACGCTAAGACTGAAGCTTTCTTT. Amino acids: CAISNAKTEAFF.

The chain carries TRBV6-5 and TRBJ2-5, with 9 bases matching TRBD1. Trimming took 6 bases from V and 5 from J; bases not matched to a gene: 7. The CDR3 loop spans 14 amino acids. Per the germline V gene, CDR1 is MNHEY and CDR2 is SVGAGI. CDR3 coding DNA: TGTGCCAGCAGGAGACAGGGGGGGATGGAGACCCAGTACTTC. This codes for CASRRQGGMETQYF.

CDR3 in amino acids: CASSPPMRGPSTDTQYF. CDR3 bases: TGTGCCAGCAGCCCACCTATGCGGGGCCCTAGCACAGATACGCAGTATTTT. The V call is TRBV7-9, the J call TRBJ2-3, with D possibly being TRBD2 (6 bases). The germline gives CDR1 SEHNR, CDR2 FQNEAQ (reference sequence). The CDR3 is 17 residues long. Trimming took 5 bases from V and 0 from J, leaving 18 bases between them.

The DNA for the CDR3 is TGTGCCAGCAGTCTACTAGCGGGGGCGTCTTCCACCCAGTACTTC. It codes for CASSLLAGASSTQYF. The rearrangement uses TRBV2 and TRBJ2-5; TRBD2 agrees at 11 bases. Trimming at V came to 5 bases and at J to 8 bases, leaving 10 bases not matched to a gene. Germline V gives CDR1 SNHLY, CDR2 FYNNEI. The CDR3 is 15 residues long.

The chain has TRBV18 and TRBJ2-1; D may be TRBD2 (6 bases). With 1 base removed from V and 0 bases from J, the gap between germline ends came to 13 bases. CDR3 size: 17 residues. Germline CDR1 KGHSH, CDR2 LQKENI. CDR3 sequence reads: CASSPLAGLSSYNEQFF. In DNA form, the CDR3 reads TGTGCCAGCTCACCACTGGCGGGACTGAGCTCCTACAATGAGCAGTTCTTC.

Written as DNA, the CDR3 is TGTGCCAGCAGCCCCGCCTCGGGCGGGGGGGCCGGGGAGCAGTTCTTC. Translated, it gives CASSPASGGGAGEQFF. This chain joins TRBV9 and TRBJ2-1; 9 nucleotides agree with TRBD2. CDR3 length: 16 residues. Per the germline V gene, CDR1 is SGDLS and CDR2 is YYNGEE. J lost 10 bases, V lost 4 bases, and 15 bases had no gene match. Variable domain in full (rest from reference TRBV9 and TRBJ2-1): DSGVTQTPKHLITATGQRVTLRCSPRSGDLSVYWYQQSLDQGLQFLIQYYNGEERAKGNILERFSAQQFPDLHSELNLSSLELGDSALYFCASSPASGGGAGEQFFGPGTRLTVL.

This clone came up a few times. The J gene is TRBJ1-2, the V gene TRBV29-1; 8 bases match TRBD1. Germline-derived CDR1 and CDR2 are SQVTM and ANQGSEA. The V gene end was trimmed by 4 bases and the J gene end by 6 bases; junction bases not matched to a gene: 7. CDR3 length equals 13 residues. CDR3 coding DNA: TGCAGCGTTGCCGGAATGGGACAGGATGGCTACACCTTC. This encodes CSVAGMGQDGYTF.

The chain uses TRBV5-1 and TRBJ1-6; D perhaps matches TRBD1 (6 bases). The V end was cut by 1 base, the J end by 6 bases, with 14 bases between. Germline V gives CDR1 SGHRS, CDR2 YFSETQ. The CDR3 has 16 amino acids. The CDR3 loop reads CASSLFSDSFNSPLHF. The DNA for the CDR3 is TGCGCCAGCAGCTTGTTTTCGGACAGCTTTAATTCACCCCTCCACTTT.

The chain joins TRBV19 to TRBJ1-2; 9 nucleotides align to TRBD1. J lost 3 bases, V lost 9 bases, and 14 bases had no gene match. Germline-derived CDR1 and CDR2 are LNHDA and SQIVND (reference sequence). This CDR3 contains 16 residues. The CDR3, as DNA: TGTGCCAGCTTCGAACACCGGACAGGGGTACACTATGGCTACACCTTC. This sequence encodes CASFEHRTGVHYGYTF.

This clone was counted between two and nine times. J is TRBJ2-3 and V is TRBV6-2 or TRBV6-3, with unresolved D. The germline V gene encodes CDR1 MNHEY and CDR2 SVGEGT. Trimming left V 6 bases short and J 7 bases short, with 17 bases between. This CDR3 spans 14 amino acids. CDR3 sequence: CASSEAPGDHTQYF. CDR3 DNA sequence: TGTGCCAGCAGCGAGGCACCTGGTGATCATACGCAGTATTTT.

This chain connects TRBV3-1 (or the pseudogene TRBV3-2) to TRBJ2-1; 13 bases match TRBD2. This CDR3 has 17 residues. From germline, CDR1 is LGHDT and CDR2 YNNKEL (reference sequence). Trimming cost V 0 bases and J 4 bases; bases outside gene matches: 3. The CDR3: CASSQDKLAGGYNEQFF. The CDR3 DNA is TGTGCCAGCAGCCAAGATAAACTAGCGGGGGGGTACAATGAGCAGTTCTTC.

This clone was counted a few times. The chain joins TRBV5-1 to TRBJ2-3; 14 bases map to TRBD2. CDR1 is SGHRS, CDR2 YFSETQ, per germline. CDR3 size: 19 residues. V shed 1 base, J shed 0 bases, and the junction held 7 bases outside the gene matches. Written as DNA, the CDR3 is TGCGCCAGCAGCTTGCGGGGGACTAGCGGGGGACCTAGCACAGATACGCAGTATTTT. The encoded protein is CASSLRGTSGGPSTDTQYF. The full variable domain, its missing parts supplied by reference TRBV5-1 and TRBJ2-3, is KAGVTQTPRYLIKTRGQQVTLSCSPISGHRSVSWYQQTPGQGLQFLFEYFSETQRNKGNFPGRFSGRQFSNSRSEMNVSTLELGDSALYLCASSLRGTSGGPSTDTQYFGPGTRLTVL.

The rearrangement links TRBV4-3 to TRBJ2-1; D unclear. The V end was cut by 0 bases, the J end by 2 bases, with 14 bases between. This CDR3 contains 17 residues. Germline assignment: CDR1 LGHNA and CDR2 YSLEER. CDR3 loop: CASSQESNLNPYNEQFF. Written as DNA, the CDR3 is TGCGCCAGCAGCCAAGAATCTAATCTGAATCCCTACAATGAGCAGTTCTTC.

This rearrangement joins TRBV5-6 to TRBJ2-7, with a tentative D call TRBD1 (5 bases). Per the germline V gene, CDR1 is SGHDT and CDR2 is YYEEEE. The CDR3 runs to 17 residues. The V end was cut by 2 bases, the J end by 1 base, with 19 bases between. The CDR3 DNA follows: TGTGCCAGCAGCTTTATCCCTCAGGGCGGACGGTCCTACGAGCAGTACTTC. Its protein product is CASSFIPQGGRSYEQYF. Drawing the rest from reference TRBV5-6 and TRBJ2-7, the complete variable domain is DAGVTQSPTHLIKTRGQQVTLRCSPKSGHDTVSWYQQALGQGPQFIFQYYEEEERQRGNFPDRFSGHQFPNYSSELNVNALLLGDSALYLCASSFIPQGGRSYEQYFGPGTRLTVT.

This chain connects TRBV15 to TRBJ1-1; maybe TRBD1 (5 bases). Germline CDR1 reads LNHNV; CDR2 reads YYDKDF (reference sequence). V lost 0 bases, J lost 4 bases, and 12 bases lay in between. The CDR3 has 15 residues. The CDR3 sequence is CATSRDRGTGTEAFF. CDR3 bases: TGTGCCACCAGCAGAGATAGGGGCACGGGCACTGAAGCTTTCTTT.

The chain recombines TRBV9 with TRBJ2-3, with a possible D match to TRBD1 (7 bases). Looked up from germline, CDR1 is SGDLS and CDR2 is YYNGEE. V was trimmed by 0 bases and J by 7 bases, leaving 15 bases between them. CDR3 size: 15 residues. For the CDR3, the DNA is TGTGCCAGCAGCGTAGCTACAGGGGACTCATATACGCAGTATTTT. Translating it yields CASSVATGDSYTQYF.

The gene calls are TRBV4-3 and TRBJ1-2; TRBD1 matches 12 bases. Germline V gene sequence: CDR1 LGHNA, CDR2 YSLEER. The CDR3 length is 15 residues. Trimming removed 0 bases from V and 7 bases from J; junction bases left unmatched: 3. This chain's CDR3 is CASSQEGQGAGGYTF. DNA of the CDR3: TGCGCCAGCAGCCAAGAGGGACAGGGGGCGGGTGGCTACACCTTC.

The count of this clone is one. The chain uses TRBV7-3 and TRBJ2-7; D may be TRBD1 (6 bases). The CDR3 extends over 15 amino acids. Trimming pared 5 bases from V and 3 bases from J, leaving 17 bases between. The germline V gene encodes CDR1 SGHTA and CDR2 FQGTGA. In DNA form, the CDR3 reads TGTGCCAGCAGCCCTAGGGGGAAGCCTTACTACGAGCAGTACTTC. It yields the protein CASSPRGKPYYEQYF.

This chain connects TRBV4-2 to TRBJ2-1, with D uncertain. In germline, CDR1 is LGHNA, CDR2 YNFKEQ. The CDR3 extends over 13 amino acids. Trimming removed 5 bases at V and 8 bases at J, with 13 bases between. The DNA for the CDR3 is TGTGCCAGCAGCTCACAACGTTACGATGAGCAGTTCTTC. This encodes CASSSQRYDEQFF.

This chain uses TRBV5-8 with TRBJ1-2, with D possibly being TRBD1 (5 bases). CDR3 length: 12 residues. The germline V and J ends were trimmed by 3 bases and 7 bases, with 10 bases remaining between them. Germline V gene data show CDR1 as SGHTS and CDR2 as YDEGEE. CDR3: CASSSSTGGYTF. The CDR3 DNA is TGTGCCAGCAGCTCCTCCACAGGTGGCTACACCTTC.

The chain uses TRBV4-2 and TRBJ1-5; TRBD1 matches at 8 bases. Trimming at V came to 0 bases and at J to 4 bases, leaving 5 bases not matched to a gene. The CDR3 has 16 amino acids. Germline values: CDR1 LGHNA, CDR2 YNFKEQ. CDR3 DNA: TGTGCCAGCAGCCAAGAATCCCGGACAGGGAATCAGCCCCAGCATTTT. This sequence encodes CASSQESRTGNQPQHF.

J is TRBJ2-3 and V is TRBV3-1 (or the pseudogene TRBV3-2); 14 bases are a match to TRBD2. CDR1 is LGHDT and CDR2 is YNNKEL in the germline V gene (reference sequence). The junction had 12 bases not matched to a gene; V was cut back by 4 bases and J by 3 bases. This CDR3 is built from 19 residues. The CDR3 nucleotides read TGTGCCAGCAGCCCCAAGACTAGCGGGGGGGCCGGGGGTACAGATACGCAGTATTTT. It codes for CASSPKTSGGAGGTDTQYF.

The rearrangement links TRBV11-2 to TRBJ2-3, with D possibly being TRBD2 (6 bases). Germline CDR1 reads SGHAT; CDR2 reads FQNNGV. The CDR3 loop spans 16 amino acids. V was cut by 3 bases and J by 0 bases, with 13 bases left in between. This chain's CDR3 is CASSFGSSVSTDTQYF. CDR3 sequence (DNA): TGTGCCAGCAGCTTCGGGTCTAGCGTAAGCACAGATACGCAGTATTTT.